In this sample, the clone carrying this T cell receptor beta chain turned up a few times. Its target is not known. Populations obtained by sorting all exceeded 98% purity. This specimen comes from a study of beta chain features in type 1 diabetes. Study-wide results and caveats: Possible PCR preference for shorter templates applied equally to patients and controls. A closer apparent resemblance between naive, central memory and Treg TCRB repertoires was seen in patients than in healthy donors. Type 1 diabetes patients had moderately but significantly shorter TCRB CDR3s in all four CD4+ subsets. There was a possibility that cDNA sequencing over-represented cells with high TCR expression.

The investigators reverse transcribed all of the isolated RNA, so they sequenced expressed TCRB transcripts. Sequencing was performed with immunoSEQ multiplex PCR; in TCRdb, only in-frame clones are kept and a portion is missing. The table shows roughly 340,000 clones, with about 13% occurring only once. In germline, CDR1 is ENHRY, CDR2 SYGVKD. Germline trimming cut 0 bases from V and 7 bases from J; bases unmatched to any gene: 12. The CDR3 length is 17 residues. The sequence was obtained from a young woman with type 1 diabetes. The chain recombines TRBV10-3 with TRBJ1-5, with TRBD1 matching 7 bases. The sample comprised naive CD4+ T cells from blood. The CDR3 loop is CAISESDRLMSNQPQHF. DNA of the CDR3: TGTGCCATCAGTGAGTCGGACAGGTTGATGTCCAACCAGCCCCAGCATTTT.